The 24 T cell receptor beta chains given below trace back to one sample, sequenced in a study of human T cells and chemical hapten exposure (dated by TCRdb to 2020 to 2022). Taken with the paper, the label for time point translates to: patch test 3, about 24 weeks after DPC sensitization. Interpreted using the paper, the treatment or condition label stands for: therapeutic diphenylcyclopropenone sensitization with weekly scalp DPC. Preparation of the library involved RACE. Sequencing used a NextSeq 500. The public reads were reanalyzed by TCRdb: fastp trimming at Q25, MiXCR alignment, in-frame beta chains only. Entries that share a CDR3 protein sequence are merged under the most common genes and DNA. Across this sample there are more than 100,000 distinct CDR3 sequences, with about 11% seen only once. The ten most abundant clones make up around 2.2% of the sample. The sequencing used whole blood, collected in connection with sensitization to the hapten diphenylcyclopropenone (DPC). The receptors were gathered from a woman in her 50s with alopecia areata. Some clones in this sample may be carry-over from other donors' samples.

This clonotype has only a few counts. The rearrangement links TRBV3-1 to TRBJ1-3, with D possibly matching TRBD1 (6 bases). Looked up from germline, CDR1 is LGHDT and CDR2 is YNNKEL (reference sequence). The CDR3 runs to 14 residues. V lost 7 bases and J 3 bases, leaving 13 bases between the germline ends. The CDR3 DNA sequence: TGTGCCAGCAATCTGGGGGCGCGTGGAAACACCATATATTTT. It is translated as CASNLGARGNTIYF.

There are many counts of this clonotype. The J gene is TRBJ1-5, the V gene TRBV6-5, with TRBD1 matching over 10 bases. The CDR3 contains 13 residues. With V trimmed by 6 bases and J by 4 bases, 0 bases remained unmatched. Germline loops: CDR1 MNHEY, CDR2 SVGAGI. The CDR3 DNA reads as TGTGCCAGCAGGGGACAGGGGAATCAGCCCCAGCATTTT. It yields the protein CASRGQGNQPQHF.

This clonotype was found many times. One end of the junction is discordant with germline, which a read error may explain. The CDR3 coding sequence is TGCAGTGCCGGGGACGGGCAAGGGACCCAGTACTTC. This codes for CSAGDGQGTQYF. The chain carries TRBV20-1 and TRBJ2-5; perhaps D is TRBD1 or TRBD2 (5 bases each). The CDR3 contains 12 residues. Germline CDR1 DFQATT, CDR2 SNEGSKA (reference sequence).

This clonotype was detected a few times. V gene TRBV12-3 or TRBV12-4 combines with J gene TRBJ2-7; D is unresolved. The CDR3 has 14 amino acids. Trimming cost V 5 bases and J 0 bases, with 11 bases left between them. The CDR3 spells CASSPSWGSYEQYF. CDR3 nucleotide sequence: TGTGCCAGCAGTCCATCCTGGGGCTCCTACGAGCAGTACTTC.

The chain carries TRBV10-3 and TRBJ2-7; 7 positions agree with TRBD1. This CDR3 spans 11 amino acids. After removal of 7 bases from V and 7 bases from J, the junction contained 4 bases not matched to a gene. In germline, CDR1 is ENHRY, CDR2 SYGVKD. Here the CDR3 reads CAIKGAREQYF. Here the CDR3 DNA reads TGTGCCATCAAGGGGGCGCGGGAGCAGTACTTC.

This clonotype was picked up many times. CDR3 region: CASSLGDRRNTEAFF. The CDR3 coding sequence is TGTGCCAGCAGCTTGGGGGACAGGAGGAACACTGAAGCTTTCTTT. The chain has TRBV7-2 and TRBJ1-1, with TRBD1 identical over 8 bases. Germline V CDR1 and CDR2: SGHTA, FQGNSA. The CDR3 is 15 residues long. J gave up 1 base and V 3 bases, and 4 bases lay outside the gene matches.

The CDR3: CASSPTQGAEAFF. Here the CDR3 DNA reads TGTGCCAGCAGCCCCACGCAGGGCGCTGAAGCTTTCTTT. The chain has TRBV3-1 and TRBJ1-1, with D perhaps matching TRBD1 (5 bases). Germline CDR1 reads LGHDT; CDR2 reads YNNKEL (reference sequence). Trimming pared 4 bases from V and 6 bases from J, leaving 12 bases between. This CDR3 is built from 13 residues.

This clonotype was counted a few times. This chain joins TRBV28 and TRBJ2-2; D possibly corresponds to TRBD1 (6 bases). V lost 6 bases and J lost 1, with 12 bases in between. Germline assignment: CDR1 MDHEN and CDR2 SYDVKM. The CDR3 runs 15 residues. CDR3 nucleotide sequence: TGTGCCAGCAGAGAGTTGGGACAGAACACCGGGGAGCTGTTTTTT. Its translation is CASRELGQNTGELFF.

This clonotype showed up just a few times. The chain uses TRBV7-6 and TRBJ1-2, with 10 bases identical to TRBD1. Germline V gene sequence: CDR1 SGHVS, CDR2 FNYEAQ. V trimming: 5 bases; J trimming: 2 bases; junction bases outside the gene matches: 2. There are 14 residues in the CDR3. DNA for the CDR3: TGTGCCAGCAGCCTGGACAGGGGGAACTATGGCTACACCTTC. As protein: CASSLDRGNYGYTF.

As for this clonotype: One junction end disagrees with the germline gene, perhaps due to a read error. The chain carries TRBV12-5 and TRBJ2-7, with 10 nucleotides matching TRBD2. The CDR3 length is 15 residues. Germline V gives CDR1 LGHNT, CDR2 FRNRAP. The CDR3 loop is CARGLYGGLAWEQYF. The DNA of the CDR3 is TGTGCTAGAGGTTTGTACGGGGGACTAGCGTGGGAGCAGTACTTC.

In this sample, this clonotype turned up a few times. The chain couples TRBV4-3 to TRBJ1-5; tentative D call: TRBD1 (6 bases). Deletions cut 0 bases from V and 4 bases from J, with 10 bases between. CDR3 length: 15 amino acids. CDR1 is LGHNA and CDR2 is YSLEER in the germline V gene. The CDR3 DNA sequence: TGCGCCAGCAGCCAAGACAGGGGTCGGAATCAGCCCCAGCATTTT. This codes for CASSQDRGRNQPQHF.

This clonotype was seen more than once but under ten times. V gene TRBV4-3 combines with J gene TRBJ2-2, with D perhaps TRBD2 (6 bases). CDR1 is LGHNA and CDR2 is YSLEER in the germline V gene. The CDR3 is 17 amino acids. Between the trimmed V and J ends, which lost 0 bases and 3 bases, there was a span of 14 bases. DNA of the CDR3: TGCGCCAGCAGCCAAGATGGGGCGGGGAGATACACCGGGGAGCTGTTTTTT. Protein product: CASSQDGAGRYTGELFF.

This clonotype occurred many times. The chain links TRBV3-1 to TRBJ2-2, with D possibly TRBD1 on 5 matching bases. The germline V and J ends were trimmed by 0 bases and 2 bases, with 13 bases remaining between them. The CDR3 extends over 17 amino acids. Per the germline V gene, CDR1 is LGHDT and CDR2 is YNNKEL (reference sequence). CDR3 DNA: TGTGCCAGCAGCCAAGACCGTGCAGGGCGTAACACCGGGGAGCTGTTTTTT. As protein: CASSQDRAGRNTGELFF.

This clonotype appeared a few times. This sequence joins TRBV27 and TRBJ2-7; tentatively, D is TRBD1 or TRBD2 (5 bases each). The CDR3 is 14 amino acids. The ends were cut back, 7 bases at V and 2 bases at J, with 15 bases in the middle. Looked up from germline, CDR1 is MNHEY and CDR2 is SMNVEV (reference sequence). CDR3 in amino acids: CASNPKLGPYEQYF. Written as DNA, the CDR3 is TGTGCCAGCAACCCTAAGCTGGGACCCTACGAGCAGTACTTC.

Only a few counts were recorded for this clonotype. The V and J genes are TRBV4-1 and TRBJ1-3; weak D call: TRBD1 (6 bases). CDR1 and CDR2 (germline): MGHRA, YSYEKL. This CDR3 contains 15 residues. V lost 0 bases, J lost 4 bases, and 10 bases lay in between. CDR3 bases: TGCGCCAGCAGCCAAGATAGGGGGAGAGGAAACACCATATATTTT. It encodes CASSQDRGRGNTIYF.

Many counts were recorded for this clonotype. Here the CDR3 reads CAISESGYEQYF. For the CDR3, the DNA is TGTGCCATCAGTGAGTCAGGGTATGAGCAGTACTTC. The chain employs TRBV10-3 and TRBJ2-7; D is uncertain. The V end was cut by 0 bases, the J end by 7 bases, with 7 bases between. The germline gives CDR1 ENHRY, CDR2 SYGVKD. This CDR3 has 12 residues.

This clonotype was recorded at least ten times. V and J are TRBV29-1 and TRBJ2-1, with a tentative D call TRBD1 (6 bases). This CDR3 is 13 amino acids long. The V end was cut by 0 bases, the J end by 6 bases, with 9 bases between. Per germline, CDR1 SQVTM and CDR2 ANQGSEA. For the CDR3, the DNA is TGCAGCGTTGAAGATTTCAGGGGCAATGAGCAGTTCTTC. Translated, it gives CSVEDFRGNEQFF.

This clonotype was seen more than once but under ten times. The chain links TRBV6-2 or TRBV6-3 to TRBJ1-1, with D hard to call. Trimming shortened V by 2 bases and J by 0 bases, and 13 bases separated the two germline ends. Germline V gives CDR1 MNHEY, CDR2 SVGEGT. This CDR3 is built from 16 residues. CDR3 residues: CASSYVERVMNTEAFF. CDR3 sequence (DNA): TGTGCCAGCAGTTACGTGGAGCGCGTTATGAACACTGAAGCTTTCTTT.

To note about this clonotype: A much larger clone sits a single nucleotide away, making a read error possible. The chain combines TRBV29-1 with TRBJ2-2, with 8 bases lining up with TRBD1. V gave up 6 bases and J gave up 7 bases; unmatched junction bases: 13. The CDR3 covers 15 residues. Germline V gives CDR1 SQVTM, CDR2 ANQGSEA. The chain's CDR3 is CSVESGTGCGGELFF. DNA for the CDR3: TGCAGCGTAGAATCCGGGACAGGATGCGGCGGGGAGCTGTTTTTT.

The chain employs TRBV5-1 and TRBJ1-3; 9 bases are shared with TRBD1. The J segment lost 8 bases and the V segment lost 4 bases, leaving 7 bases of the junction unmatched. CDR3 length equals 14 residues. From germline, CDR1 is SGHRS and CDR2 YFSETQ. The CDR3 sequence is CASSLQGALDTIYF. CDR3 coding DNA: TGCGCCAGCAGCCTACAGGGGGCATTGGACACCATATATTTT. The whole variable domain, remainder taken from reference TRBV5-1 and TRBJ1-3, is KAGVTQTPRYLIKTRGQQVTLSCSPISGHRSVSWYQQTPGQGLQFLFEYFSETQRNKGNFPGRFSGRQFSNSRSEMNVSTLELGDSALYLCASSLQGALDTIYFGEGSWLTVV.

This clonotype was found many times. In nucleotides, the CDR3 is TGTGCCAGCAGCTTTGGCCTAGCAGCAGATACGCAGTATTTT. Amino acid sequence: CASSFGLAADTQYF. J is TRBJ2-3 and V is TRBV13, with D perhaps TRBD2 (5 bases). The germline V gene encodes CDR1 PRHDT and CDR2 FYEKMQ (reference sequence). This CDR3 comprises 14 residues. V lost 3 bases, J lost 4 bases, and 11 bases lay in between.

This clonotype was detected only a few times. The chain has TRBV20-1 and TRBJ2-4; no clear D. The CDR3 is made up of 11 amino acids. CDR1 is DFQATT and CDR2 is SNEGSKA in the germline V gene (reference sequence). The germline V and J ends were trimmed by 6 bases and 0 bases, with 3 bases remaining between them. The CDR3 loop is CSAVAKNIQYF. CDR3 coding DNA: TGCAGTGCAGTAGCCAAAAACATTCAGTACTTC.

This clonotype was seen more than once but under ten times. V usage is TRBV20-1 and J usage is TRBJ1-2; D gene uncertain. Per germline, CDR1 DFQATT and CDR2 SNEGSKA (reference sequence). This CDR3 is built from 13 residues. V was shortened by 5 bases and J by 0 bases, with 10 bases between the two germline ends. The CDR3 DNA is TGCAGTGCTTCAGAGTCTTCTAACTATGGCTACACCTTC. Amino acid sequence: CSASESSNYGYTF.

V and J are TRBV4-2 and TRBJ1-1; D gene ambiguous. Germline V gives CDR1 LGHNA, CDR2 YNFKEQ. V gave up 4 bases and J gave up 4 bases, with 10 bases separating them. The CDR3 runs 13 residues. The CDR3 DNA reads TGTGCCAGCAGCCCCCGGGTGGGCACTGAAGCTTTCTTT. It codes for CASSPRVGTEAFF.